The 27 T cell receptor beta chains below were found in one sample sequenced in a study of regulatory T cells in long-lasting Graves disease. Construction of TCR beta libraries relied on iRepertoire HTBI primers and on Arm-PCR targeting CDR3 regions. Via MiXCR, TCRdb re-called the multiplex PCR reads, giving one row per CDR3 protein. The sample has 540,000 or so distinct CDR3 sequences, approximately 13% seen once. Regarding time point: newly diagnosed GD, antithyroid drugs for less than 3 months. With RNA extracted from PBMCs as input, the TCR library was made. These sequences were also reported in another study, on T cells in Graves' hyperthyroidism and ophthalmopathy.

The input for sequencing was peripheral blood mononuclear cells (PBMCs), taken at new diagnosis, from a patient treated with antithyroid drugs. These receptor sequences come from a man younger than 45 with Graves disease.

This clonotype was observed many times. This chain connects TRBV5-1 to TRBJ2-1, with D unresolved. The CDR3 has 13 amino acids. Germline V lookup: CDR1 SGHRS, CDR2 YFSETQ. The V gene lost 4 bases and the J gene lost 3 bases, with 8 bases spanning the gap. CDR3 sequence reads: CASSLGIYNEQFF. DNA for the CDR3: TGCGCCAGCAGCCTTGGGATCTACAATGAGCAGTTCTTC.

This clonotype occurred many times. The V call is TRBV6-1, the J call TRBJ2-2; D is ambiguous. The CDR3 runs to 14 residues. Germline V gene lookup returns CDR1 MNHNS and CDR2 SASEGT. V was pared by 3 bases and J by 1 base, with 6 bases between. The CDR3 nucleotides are TGTGCCAGCAGTGAGTCCAGGAACACCGGGGAGCTGTTTTTT. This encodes CASSESRNTGELFF.

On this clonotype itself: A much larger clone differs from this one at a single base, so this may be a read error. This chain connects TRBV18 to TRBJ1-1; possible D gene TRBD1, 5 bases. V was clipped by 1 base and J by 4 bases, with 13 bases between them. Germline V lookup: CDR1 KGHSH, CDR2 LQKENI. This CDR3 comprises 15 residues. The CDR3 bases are TGTGCCAGCTCACCACGGGGGGGGGGAGGCACTGAAGCTTTCTTT. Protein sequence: CASSPRGGGGTEAFF.

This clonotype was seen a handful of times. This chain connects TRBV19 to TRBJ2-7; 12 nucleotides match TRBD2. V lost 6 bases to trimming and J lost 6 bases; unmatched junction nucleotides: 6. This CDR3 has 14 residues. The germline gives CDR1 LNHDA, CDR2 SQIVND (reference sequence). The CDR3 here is CASRSSGRASEQYF. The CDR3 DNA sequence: TGTGCCAGTAGATCTAGCGGGAGGGCGAGCGAGCAGTACTTC.

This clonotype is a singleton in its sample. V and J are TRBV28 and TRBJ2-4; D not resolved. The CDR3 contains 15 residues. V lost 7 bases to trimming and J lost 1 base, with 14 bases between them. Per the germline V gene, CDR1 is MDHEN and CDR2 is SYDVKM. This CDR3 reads CASNLDRMAKNIQYF. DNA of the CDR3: TGTGCCAGCAACTTGGACCGAATGGCCAAAAACATTCAGTACTTC.

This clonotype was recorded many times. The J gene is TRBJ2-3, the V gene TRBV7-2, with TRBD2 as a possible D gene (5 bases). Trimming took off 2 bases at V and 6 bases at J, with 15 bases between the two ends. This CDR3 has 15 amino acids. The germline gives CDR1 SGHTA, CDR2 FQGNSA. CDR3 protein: CASSLFVGGGDTQYF. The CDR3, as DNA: TGTGCCAGCAGCTTATTTGTAGGAGGTGGTGATACGCAGTATTTT.

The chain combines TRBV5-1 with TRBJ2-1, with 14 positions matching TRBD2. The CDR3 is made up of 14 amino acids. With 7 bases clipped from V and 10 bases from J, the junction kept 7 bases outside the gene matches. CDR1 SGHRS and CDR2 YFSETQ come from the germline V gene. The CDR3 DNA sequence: TGCGCCAGCCGGGGACTAGCGGGAGCAAAAGAGCAGTTCTTC. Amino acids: CASRGLAGAKEQFF.

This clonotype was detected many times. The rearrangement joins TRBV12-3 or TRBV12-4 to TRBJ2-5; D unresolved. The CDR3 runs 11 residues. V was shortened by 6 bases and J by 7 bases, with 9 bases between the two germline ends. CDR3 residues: CASSLRGTQYF. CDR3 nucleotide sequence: TGTGCCAGCAGCCTACGAGGGACCCAGTACTTC.

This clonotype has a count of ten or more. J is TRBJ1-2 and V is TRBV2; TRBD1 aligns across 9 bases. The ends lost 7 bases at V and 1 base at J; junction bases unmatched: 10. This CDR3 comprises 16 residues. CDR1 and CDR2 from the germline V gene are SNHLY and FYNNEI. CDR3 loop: CASTRTGVVVNYGYTF. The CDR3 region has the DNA TGTGCCAGCACCCGGACAGGGGTCGTCGTTAACTATGGCTACACCTTC.

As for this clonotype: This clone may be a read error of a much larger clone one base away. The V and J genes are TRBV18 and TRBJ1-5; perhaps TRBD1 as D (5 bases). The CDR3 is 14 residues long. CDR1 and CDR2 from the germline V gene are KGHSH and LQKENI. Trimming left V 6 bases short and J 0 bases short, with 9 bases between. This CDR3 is CASSDTDSNQPQHF. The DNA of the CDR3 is TGTGCCAGCTCGGACACGGATAGCAATCAGCCCCAGCATTTT. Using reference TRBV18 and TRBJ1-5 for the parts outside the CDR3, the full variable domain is NAGVMQNPRHLVRRRGQEARLRCSPMKGHSHVYWYRQLPEEGLKFMVYLQKENIIDESGMPKERFSAEFPKEGPSILRIQQVVRGDSAAYFCASSDTDSNQPQHFGDGTRLSIL.

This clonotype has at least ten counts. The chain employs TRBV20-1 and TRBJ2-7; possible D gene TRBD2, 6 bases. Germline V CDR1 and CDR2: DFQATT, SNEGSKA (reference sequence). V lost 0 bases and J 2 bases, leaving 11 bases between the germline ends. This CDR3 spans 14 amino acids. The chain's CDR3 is CSAREPSGPYEQYF. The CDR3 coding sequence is TGCAGTGCTAGAGAACCGAGCGGGCCCTACGAGCAGTACTTC.

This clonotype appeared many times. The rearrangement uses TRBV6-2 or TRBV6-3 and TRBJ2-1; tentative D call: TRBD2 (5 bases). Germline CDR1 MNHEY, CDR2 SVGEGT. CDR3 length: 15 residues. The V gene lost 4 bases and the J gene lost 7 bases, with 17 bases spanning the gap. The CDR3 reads CASSSWVGEQNEQFF. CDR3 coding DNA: TGTGCCAGCAGTTCGTGGGTGGGAGAGCAGAATGAGCAGTTCTTC.

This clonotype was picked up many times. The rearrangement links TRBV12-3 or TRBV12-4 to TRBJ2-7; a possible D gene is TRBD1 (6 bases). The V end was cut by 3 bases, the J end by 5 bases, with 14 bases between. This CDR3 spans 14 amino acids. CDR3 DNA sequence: TGTGCCAGCAGTTTGGGACACGGTTATAACGAGCAGTACTTC. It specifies CASSLGHGYNEQYF.

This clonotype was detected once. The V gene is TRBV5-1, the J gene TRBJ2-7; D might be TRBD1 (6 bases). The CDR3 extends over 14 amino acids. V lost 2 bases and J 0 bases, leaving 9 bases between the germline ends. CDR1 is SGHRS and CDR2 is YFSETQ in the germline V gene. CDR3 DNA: TGCGCCAGCAGCTTACAGGGCAACTCCTACGAGCAGTACTTC. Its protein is CASSLQGNSYEQYF.

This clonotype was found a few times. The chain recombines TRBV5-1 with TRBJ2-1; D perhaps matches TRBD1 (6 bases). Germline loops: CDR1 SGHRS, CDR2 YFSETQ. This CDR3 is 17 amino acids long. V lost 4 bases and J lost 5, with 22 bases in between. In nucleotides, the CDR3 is TGCGCCAGCAGCCCTCCCCGCACAGGGATACGAAACAATGAGCAGTTCTTC. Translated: CASSPPRTGIRNNEQFF.

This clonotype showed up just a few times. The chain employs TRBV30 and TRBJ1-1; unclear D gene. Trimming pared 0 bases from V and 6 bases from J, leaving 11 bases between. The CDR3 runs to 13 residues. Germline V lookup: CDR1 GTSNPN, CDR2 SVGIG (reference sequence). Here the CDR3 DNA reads TGTGCCTGGAGTGTACTAGGCGGCTCTGAAGCTTTCTTT. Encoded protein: CAWSVLGGSEAFF.

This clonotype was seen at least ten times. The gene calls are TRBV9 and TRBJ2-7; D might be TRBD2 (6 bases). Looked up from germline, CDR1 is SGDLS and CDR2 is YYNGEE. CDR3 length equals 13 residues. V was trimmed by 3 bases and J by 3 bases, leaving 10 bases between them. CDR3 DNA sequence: TGTGCCAGCAGCGGACTAGGGGACTACGAGCAGTACTTC. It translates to CASSGLGDYEQYF.

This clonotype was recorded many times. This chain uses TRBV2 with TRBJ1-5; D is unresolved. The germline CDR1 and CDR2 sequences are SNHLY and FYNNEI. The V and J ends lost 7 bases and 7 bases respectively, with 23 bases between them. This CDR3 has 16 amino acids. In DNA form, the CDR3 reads TGTGCCAGCATTGGGCCCATGATCAGAGGAGAACAGCCCCAGCATTTT. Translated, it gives CASIGPMIRGEQPQHF.

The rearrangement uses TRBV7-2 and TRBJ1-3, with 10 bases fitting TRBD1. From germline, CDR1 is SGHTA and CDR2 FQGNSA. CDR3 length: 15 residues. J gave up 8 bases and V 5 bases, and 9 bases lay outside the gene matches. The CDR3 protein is CASSPDRGGSYTIYF. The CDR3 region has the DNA TGTGCCAGCAGCCCGGACAGGGGGGGTTCCTACACCATATATTTT.

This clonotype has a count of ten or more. This chain's CDR3 is CASSSRAASYEQYF. CDR3 nucleotide sequence: TGTGCCAGCAGTTCAAGGGCAGCTTCCTACGAGCAGTACTTC. The chain recombines TRBV27 with TRBJ2-7; D unresolved. The germline V gene encodes CDR1 MNHEY and CDR2 SMNVEV (reference sequence). Trimming removed 4 bases at V and 1 base at J, with 11 bases between. This CDR3 is 14 amino acids long.

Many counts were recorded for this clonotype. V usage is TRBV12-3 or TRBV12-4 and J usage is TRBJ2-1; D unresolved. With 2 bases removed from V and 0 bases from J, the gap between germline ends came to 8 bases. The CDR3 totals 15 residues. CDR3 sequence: CASSLRVSSYNEQFF. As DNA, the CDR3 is TGTGCCAGCAGTTTAAGGGTCAGCTCCTACAATGAGCAGTTCTTC.

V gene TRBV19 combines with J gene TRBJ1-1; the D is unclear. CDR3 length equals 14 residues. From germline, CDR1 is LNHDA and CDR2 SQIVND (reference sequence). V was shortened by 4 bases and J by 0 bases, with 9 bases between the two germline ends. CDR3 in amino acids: CASSTLPLNTEAFF. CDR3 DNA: TGTGCCAGTAGTACCTTACCCTTGAACACTGAAGCTTTCTTT.

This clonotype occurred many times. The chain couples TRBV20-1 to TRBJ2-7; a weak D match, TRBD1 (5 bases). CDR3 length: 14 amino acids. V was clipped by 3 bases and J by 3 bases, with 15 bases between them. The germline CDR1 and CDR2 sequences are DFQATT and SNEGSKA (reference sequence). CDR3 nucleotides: TGCAGTGCTAGGACGCCTACAGGCTTCTACGAGCAGTACTTC. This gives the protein CSARTPTGFYEQYF.

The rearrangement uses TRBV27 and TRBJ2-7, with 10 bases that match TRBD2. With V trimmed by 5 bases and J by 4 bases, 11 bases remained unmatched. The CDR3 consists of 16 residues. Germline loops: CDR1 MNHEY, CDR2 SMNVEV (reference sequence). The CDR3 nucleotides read TGTGCCAGCAGTCCCTTAGCGGGAGGCCGAGGGTACGAGCAGTACTTC. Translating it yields CASSPLAGGRGYEQYF.

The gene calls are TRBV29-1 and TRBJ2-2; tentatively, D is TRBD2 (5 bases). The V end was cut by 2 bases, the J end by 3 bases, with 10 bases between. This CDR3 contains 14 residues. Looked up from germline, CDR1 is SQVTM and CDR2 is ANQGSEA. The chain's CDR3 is CSVEFREYTGELFF. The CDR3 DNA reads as TGCAGCGTTGAATTCCGGGAATACACCGGGGAGCTGTTTTTT.

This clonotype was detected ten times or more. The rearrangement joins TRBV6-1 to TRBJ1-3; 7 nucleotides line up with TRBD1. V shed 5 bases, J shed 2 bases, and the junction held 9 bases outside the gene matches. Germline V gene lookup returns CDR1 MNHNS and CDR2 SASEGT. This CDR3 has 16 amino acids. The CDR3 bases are TGTGCCAGCAGTCGCAGACAGGGCCGAACTGGAAACACCATATATTTT. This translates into CASSRRQGRTGNTIYF.

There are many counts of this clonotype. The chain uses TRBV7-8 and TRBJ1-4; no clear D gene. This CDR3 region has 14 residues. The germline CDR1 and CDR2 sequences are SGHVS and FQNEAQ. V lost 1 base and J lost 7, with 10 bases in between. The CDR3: CASSLVTTGEKLFF. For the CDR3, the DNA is TGTGCCAGCAGCTTAGTCACCACCGGTGAAAAACTGTTTTTT.